The 14 T cell receptor beta chains given below trace back to one sample, sequenced in a study of identical twins (dated by TCRdb to the mid-2010s). Library prep was done by 5' RACE. Reads for this sample came from an Illumina HiSeq 2000. TCRdb reanalyzed the raw reads on its own, using fastp at Q25 for trimming and MiXCR for clone calling, and kept in-frame beta chains. Each CDR3 protein appears once, grouped with its most common genes and DNA. This sample lists a few hundred thousand distinct CDR3 sequences; roughly 18% were detected once. Of the sample, more than 10% falls within the top ten clones. The sample comprised naive T cells sorted from blood. The cell subset or site label of this sample denotes: cells isolated with a human naive T-cell isolation kit. These receptor sequences come from a man between 50 and 59 years old in good health.

This clonotype has a handful of counts. This chain joins TRBV28 and TRBJ2-5; D is unclear. With 6 bases removed from V and 2 bases from J, the gap between germline ends came to 13 bases. The CDR3 runs 14 residues. Germline CDR1 reads MDHEN; CDR2 reads SYDVKM. Here the CDR3 reads CASRPVGRQETQYF. The DNA for the CDR3 is TGTGCCAGCAGGCCGGTAGGTCGGCAAGAGACCCAGTACTTC.

The chain recombines TRBV3-1 with TRBJ2-1, with 8 bases matching TRBD2. From germline, CDR1 is LGHDT and CDR2 YNNKEL (reference sequence). The CDR3 totals 15 residues. Losses at the gene ends were 1 base for V and 4 bases for J; bases not matched to a gene: 3. The chain's CDR3 is CASSQVTSGYNEQFF. In nucleotides, the CDR3 is TGTGCCAGCAGCCAAGTAACTAGCGGTTACAATGAGCAGTTCTTC.

This sequence joins TRBV24-1 and TRBJ2-5; D unclear. V lost 1 base and J 3 bases, leaving 5 bases between the germline ends. Germline V gene sequence: CDR1 KGHDR, CDR2 SFDVKD. The CDR3 has 13 amino acids. The CDR3 bases are TGTGCCACCAGTGATTTAAAGGAAGAGACCCAGTACTTC. Protein product: CATSDLKEETQYF.

The chain couples TRBV6-1 to TRBJ2-7; D not certain. Per germline, CDR1 MNHNS and CDR2 SASEGT. The length of the CDR3 is 15 residues. V was trimmed by 1 base and J by 2 bases, leaving 12 bases between them. The CDR3 bases are TGTGCCAGCAGTGAAGGACCGACTCTGACCTACGAGCAGTACTTC. Its translation: CASSEGPTLTYEQYF.

DNA of the CDR3: TGCGCCAGCAGCTTCACCCAGGGGACGGGACGGACCCAGTACTTC. This gives the protein CASSFTQGTGRTQYF. The rearrangement links TRBV5-1 to TRBJ2-5, with a tentative D call TRBD1 (6 bases). V was clipped by 2 bases and J by 7 bases, with 18 bases between them. The CDR3 is 15 amino acids. Germline loops: CDR1 SGHRS, CDR2 YFSETQ.

This clonotype has a handful of counts. The chain couples TRBV7-2 to TRBJ2-1, with 7 bases matching TRBD1. Germline V lookup: CDR1 SGHTA, CDR2 FQGNSA. This CDR3 has 17 residues. V trimming: 1 base; J trimming: 4 bases; junction bases outside the gene matches: 10. CDR3 region: CASSLVQGVTSYNEQFF. The CDR3 DNA reads TGTGCCAGCAGCTTAGTCCAGGGGGTAACCTCTTACAATGAGCAGTTCTTC.

The chain recombines TRBV7-9 with TRBJ2-7, with D perhaps matching TRBD1 or TRBD2 (5 bases each). CDR1 and CDR2 from the germline V gene are SEHNR and FQNEAQ (reference sequence). This CDR3 is built from 13 residues. The ends were cut back, 1 base at V and 7 bases at J, with 11 bases in the middle. CDR3 in amino acids: CASSLGGVREQYF. The DNA of the CDR3 is TGTGCCAGCAGCTTAGGAGGGGTTCGGGAGCAGTACTTC.

This rearrangement joins TRBV5-1 to TRBJ1-6, with unresolved D. The germline gives CDR1 SGHRS, CDR2 YFSETQ. V lost 8 bases and J lost 7, with 13 bases in between. This CDR3 region has 13 residues. In DNA form, the CDR3 reads TGCGCCAGTGGCCGGGAGCAAAATTCACCCCTCCACTTT. Residues: CASGREQNSPLHF.

As to this clonotype: The junction and the germline gene differ at one end; a read error may be behind it. V and J are TRBV4-3 and TRBJ2-5; D remains unclear. The CDR3 contains 14 residues. Germline values: CDR1 LGHNA, CDR2 YSLEER. CDR3 bases: TGCGCCAGCAGCCCTACTATCCGCCAAGTGACCCAGTACTTC. Protein: CASSPTIRQVTQYF.

The chain recombines TRBV7-2 with TRBJ2-3; 9 positions match TRBD2. V shed 4 bases and J 6 bases; nucleotides not matched to a gene: 8. This CDR3 spans 15 amino acids. From germline, CDR1 is SGHTA and CDR2 FQGNSA. The CDR3 DNA reads as TGTGCCAGCAGCTCCCTAGGACTAGCGCTGGATACGCAGTATTTT. Encoded protein: CASSSLGLALDTQYF.

This clonotype was seen a handful of times. The chain has TRBV5-6 and TRBJ2-3; D is undetermined. Trimming shortened V by 5 bases and J by 4 bases, and 8 bases separated the two germline ends. Germline CDR1 reads SGHDT; CDR2 reads YYEEEE. CDR3 size: 12 residues. CDR3 amino acids: CASRDFADTQYF. The CDR3 coding sequence is TGTGCCAGCAGAGACTTTGCAGATACGCAGTATTTT.

The gene calls are TRBV7-2 and TRBJ2-3; 11 nucleotides match TRBD2. V lost 2 bases and J lost 0; bases outside the gene matches: 7. There are 18 residues in the CDR3. The germline CDR1 and CDR2 sequences are SGHTA and FQGNSA. The CDR3 reads CASSLPPGTSGSTDTQYF. The CDR3 DNA follows: TGTGCCAGCAGCTTACCGCCTGGGACTAGCGGTAGCACAGATACGCAGTATTTT.

The rearrangement joins TRBV21-1 to TRBJ2-1; the table assigns TRBD2, which was not confirmed against the DNA. TRBV21-1 has pseudogene status. This CDR3 is 16 amino acids long. This CDR3 is CASSKGGSGRNNEQFF. DNA for the CDR3: TGTGCCAGCAGCAAAGGGGGTAGCGGGAGGAACAATGAGCAGTTCTTC.

V is TRBV20-1 and J is TRBJ2-7, with TRBD2 matching 7 bases. Germline V lookup: CDR1 DFQATT, CDR2 SNEGSKA (reference sequence). CDR3 length: 14 residues. The ends lost 1 base at V and 2 bases at J; junction bases unmatched: 5. The CDR3 DNA reads TGCAGTGCTAGAGTGGGAGGGAAAACCTACGAGCAGTACTTC. Translation: CSARVGGKTYEQYF.